This entry lists 32 T cell receptor beta chains sequenced from one sample in a study of cytomegalovirus exposure and HLA in healthy donors. The PCR used 60 Vbeta and 13 Jbeta primers. Generated by immunoSEQ multiplex PCR, the TCRdb table keeps only in-frame clones and is missing some. The profile shows 130,000 to 150,000 clones, 60% to 85% of them singletons. The sample consisted of PBMCs. These receptors were taken from a man younger than 35 in good health and CMV-seronegative.

The chain has TRBV7-2 and TRBJ2-3, with 14 bases identical to TRBD2. Trimming took 0 bases from V and 2 from J; bases not matched to a gene: 1. Germline CDR1 and CDR2: SGHTA and FQGNSA. The CDR3 is 17 residues long. The CDR3 is CASSLATSGGVTDTQYF. The CDR3 DNA is TGTGCCAGCAGCTTAGCGACTAGCGGGGGGGTCACAGATACGCAGTATTTT.

This chain joins TRBV6-1 and TRBJ1-2, with D possibly TRBD1 on 5 matching bases. V gave up 1 base and J gave up 2 bases, with 11 bases separating them. This CDR3 has 15 residues. Germline V gives CDR1 MNHNS, CDR2 SASEGT. CDR3 in amino acids: CASSEGDLRNYGYTF. The CDR3 DNA reads TGTGCCAGCAGTGAAGGGGACTTACGAAACTATGGCTACACCTTC.

This rearrangement joins TRBV5-1 to TRBJ2-3; no definite D call. Looked up from germline, CDR1 is SGHRS and CDR2 is YFSETQ. V dropped 6 bases and J dropped 5 bases, with 16 bases sitting between them. The CDR3 totals 14 residues. CDR3 amino acids: CASKNVQIRDTQYF. CDR3 nucleotides: TGCGCCAGCAAAAACGTACAGATTCGAGATACGCAGTATTTT.

The chain is built from TRBV27 and TRBJ2-6; perhaps TRBD2 as D (7 bases). The germline CDR1 and CDR2 sequences are MNHEY and SMNVEV (reference sequence). Trimming removed 7 bases at V and 2 bases at J, with 12 bases between. This CDR3 region has 15 residues. The CDR3 here is CASKGEGAGANVLTF. The CDR3 coding sequence is TGTGCCAGCAAGGGGGAGGGAGCTGGGGCCAACGTCCTGACTTTC.

The chain couples TRBV6-1 to TRBJ2-5; D not resolved. Germline loops: CDR1 MNHNS, CDR2 SASEGT. The V and J ends lost 3 bases and 7 bases respectively, with 15 bases between them. The CDR3 is 14 residues long. The CDR3 loop reads CASSDLVPPGTQYF. The CDR3 nucleotides read TGTGCCAGCAGTGATCTGGTACCCCCGGGGACCCAGTACTTC.

This clone has just a few counts. The J gene is TRBJ2-7, the V gene TRBV27; 11 bases align to TRBD1. The CDR3 runs to 14 residues. The germline V gene has CDR1 MNHEY and CDR2 SMNVEV (reference sequence). V shed 6 bases, J shed 4 bases, and the junction held 5 bases outside the gene matches. CDR3 residues: CASRTGTGGYEQYF. CDR3 sequence (DNA): TGTGCCAGCAGGACCGGGACAGGGGGTTACGAGCAGTACTTC.

This clone was recorded a few times. One junction end does not reproduce the germline sequence, and a read error may be involved. The V and J genes are TRBV10-3 and TRBJ2-3; 7 positions match TRBD1. This CDR3 contains 12 residues. Germline V lookup: CDR1 ENHRY, CDR2 SYGVKD. CDR3 bases: TGTGCCATCAGTGAGTCGGGTAGGGGGCGAAGGTTT. Its translation: CAISESGRGRRF.

Here the CDR3 DNA reads TGTGCCAGCAGCTTGGGGACAGGGGCCCAGTACTTC. Its translation: CASSLGTGAQYF. This chain connects TRBV7-9 to TRBJ2-5; 10 nucleotides match TRBD1. V lost 3 bases and J lost 9; bases outside the gene matches: 1. The CDR3 loop spans 12 amino acids. The germline V gene encodes CDR1 SEHNR and CDR2 FQNEAQ (reference sequence).

The chain employs TRBV5-8 and TRBJ2-1; 10 positions match TRBD2. Trimming cost V 1 base and J 0 bases; bases outside gene matches: 7. The CDR3 runs 18 residues. Looked up from germline, CDR1 is SGHTS and CDR2 is YDEGEE. The CDR3 is CASSLFSGGTGSYNEQFF. The CDR3 DNA reads as TGTGCCAGCAGCTTGTTTAGCGGGGGGACCGGCTCCTACAATGAGCAGTTCTTC.

A few counts support this clone. This chain uses TRBV27 with TRBJ1-2, with TRBD1 identical over 9 bases. CDR1 MNHEY and CDR2 SMNVEV come from the germline V gene (reference sequence). CDR3 length: 16 amino acids. The ends lost 5 bases at V and 0 bases at J; junction bases unmatched: 7. This chain's CDR3 is CASSPRTGDTNYGYTF. The CDR3 DNA reads as TGTGCCAGCAGTCCGAGGACAGGGGATACTAACTATGGCTACACCTTC.

On this clone itself: Compared with germline, one end of the junction differs, possibly owing to a read error. The genes are TRBV2 and TRBJ1-1; D is unclear. The CDR3 length is 9 residues. Germline V CDR1 and CDR2: SNHLY, FYNNEI. The CDR3 sequence is CASSDLLLF. CDR3 sequence (DNA): TGTGCCAGCAGTGACCTCCTACTCTTT.

This clone was seen only a few times. The chain has TRBV2 and TRBJ2-1; 10 nucleotides match TRBD2. Germline V gene sequence: CDR1 SNHLY, CDR2 FYNNEI. The CDR3 loop spans 20 amino acids. With V trimmed by 1 base and J by 9 bases, 21 bases remained unmatched. The CDR3 region is CASSEGPRGAGGPGGGEQFF. The CDR3 nucleotides read TGTGCCAGCAGTGAAGGACCTCGTGGAGCGGGAGGGCCAGGGGGCGGTGAGCAGTTCTTC.

V gene TRBV28 combines with J gene TRBJ1-2; 7 bases are a match to TRBD1. CDR3 size: 14 residues. V dropped 6 bases and J dropped 3; count of bases not matched to a gene: 7. Germline loops: CDR1 MDHEN, CDR2 SYDVKM. As DNA, the CDR3 is TGTGCCAGCAGGAGTACAGGGGATTACTATGGCTACACCTTC. The encoded protein is CASRSTGDYYGYTF.

This chain joins TRBV6-5 and TRBJ2-5, with D possibly being TRBD1 (5 bases). The closer fit of TRBJ2-7 to the DNA end suggests the J call may be wrong. CDR1 and CDR2 from the germline V gene are MNHEY and SVGAGI. The CDR3 is made up of 15 amino acids. Written as DNA, the CDR3 is TGTGCCAGCAGTTACTCCGCGACAGCCTCCTACGAGCAGTACTTC. It yields the protein CASSYSATASYEQYF.

The chain combines TRBV6-5 with TRBJ1-2; 9 bases are a match to TRBD1. Trimming at V came to 6 bases and at J to 1 base, leaving 6 bases not matched to a gene. In germline, CDR1 is MNHEY, CDR2 SVGAGI. This CDR3 region has 15 residues. The CDR3 DNA follows: TGTGCCAGCAGGACCGGACAGGGGCATAACTATGGCTACACCTTC. This translates into CASRTGQGHNYGYTF.

This chain links TRBV7-8 with TRBJ2-3, with 9 nucleotides matching TRBD1. V lost 5 bases, J lost 2 bases, and 8 bases stayed unmatched. The CDR3 sequence is 16 residues long. CDR1 SGHVS and CDR2 FQNEAQ come from the germline V gene. In DNA form, the CDR3 reads TGTGCCAGCAGCACCACAGGGGGCTTTACCACAGATACGCAGTATTTT. Encoded protein: CASSTTGGFTTDTQYF.

The CDR3 spells CASSVGTSGYNEQFF. CDR3 sequence (DNA): TGTGCCAGCAGCGTTGGGACTAGCGGATACAATGAGCAGTTCTTC. The chain carries TRBV7-7 and TRBJ2-1, with 11 bases fitting TRBD2. The germline gives CDR1 SSHAT, CDR2 FNYEAQ (reference sequence). The CDR3 loop spans 15 amino acids. V shed 5 bases and J 4 bases; nucleotides not matched to a gene: 4.

This rearrangement joins TRBV5-6 to TRBJ2-5; 10 bases match TRBD2. From germline, CDR1 is SGHDT and CDR2 YYEEEE. This CDR3 has 15 residues. V dropped 4 bases and J dropped 5; count of bases not matched to a gene: 8. CDR3 coding DNA: TGTGCCAGCAGCCTGTACGGGACTAGCGTGGAGACCCAGTACTTC. Encoded protein: CASSLYGTSVETQYF. Looking up the rest from reference TRBV5-6 and TRBJ2-5 gives the full variable domain: DAGVTQSPTHLIKTRGQQVTLRCSPKSGHDTVSWYQQALGQGPQFIFQYYEEEERQRGNFPDRFSGHQFPNYSSELNVNALLLGDSALYLCASSLYGTSVETQYFGPGTRLLVL.

The J gene is TRBJ2-7, the V gene TRBV4-1; weak D call: TRBD2 (6 bases). V dropped 2 bases and J dropped 6 bases, with 17 bases sitting between them. This CDR3 comprises 15 residues. Germline V CDR1 and CDR2: MGHRA, YSYEKL. CDR3 loop: CASSQTPGESVEQYF. DNA of the CDR3: TGCGCCAGCAGCCAAACCCCGGGGGAAAGCGTCGAGCAGTACTTC.

As DNA, the CDR3 is TGTGCCAGCAGTTTATTGGGAGGGGTGTACGAGCAGTACTTC. This gives the protein CASSLLGGVYEQYF. The chain recombines TRBV27 with TRBJ2-5, with 7 bases lining up with TRBD2. Judging by the DNA end, TRBJ2-7 fits better; the J call may be wrong. The CDR3 sequence is 14 residues long. The germline V gene encodes CDR1 MNHEY and CDR2 SMNVEV (reference sequence).

This chain links TRBV5-4 with TRBJ1-2, with no clear D. The CDR3 is 14 amino acids. Trimming left V 3 bases short and J 1 base short, with 10 bases between. CDR1 and CDR2 from the germline V gene are SGHNT and YYREEE (reference sequence). CDR3 bases: TGTGCCAGCAGCTCTGAAACGGGTAACTATGGCTACACCTTC. Its protein product is CASSSETGNYGYTF.

This rearrangement joins TRBV7-9 to TRBJ1-5, with D hard to call. There are 15 residues in the CDR3. The germline gives CDR1 SEHNR, CDR2 FQNEAQ (reference sequence). Deletions cut 3 bases from V and 1 base from J, with 10 bases between. CDR3 sequence: CASSLLGLSNQPQHF. CDR3 DNA sequence: TGTGCCAGCAGCTTGCTCGGGTTGAGCAATCAGCCCCAGCATTTT.

This clone was observed a handful of times. The sample has other DNA sequences that encode this CDR3 too. The chain is built from TRBV6-1 and TRBJ2-7, with 13 bases aligning to TRBD2. This CDR3 is built from 15 residues. Germline V gives CDR1 MNHNS, CDR2 SASEGT. V trimming: 4 bases; J trimming: 0 bases; junction bases outside the gene matches: 0. CDR3 bases: TGTGCCAGCAGTGGACTAGCGGGGGGCTCCTACGAGCAGTACTTC. Translated, it gives CASSGLAGGSYEQYF.

This chain joins TRBV19 and TRBJ2-3, with 10 bases lining up with TRBD1. The CDR3 runs 15 residues. The V and J ends lost 6 bases and 8 bases, in that order; junction bases with no gene match: 11. CDR1 LNHDA and CDR2 SQIVND come from the germline V gene (reference sequence). For the CDR3, the DNA is TGTGCCAGTAGGGAGACAGGGGGCGCAATCGGTACGCAGTATTTT. Translating it yields CASRETGGAIGTQYF.

This rearrangement joins TRBV5-3 to TRBJ2-7; D gene ambiguous. TRBV5-3 is sorted into the ORF group, with uncertain function. V lost 4 bases and J lost 2, with 7 bases in between. The CDR3 is 12 amino acids. For the CDR3, the DNA is TGTGCCAGAAGCACAGACGCCTACGAGCAGTACTTC. This gives the protein CARSTDAYEQYF.

This clone was observed a handful of times. The chain employs TRBV6-1 and TRBJ2-7, with D tentatively TRBD2 (6 bases). The CDR3 has 15 residues. With 3 bases removed from V and 3 bases from J, the gap between germline ends came to 15 bases. Germline V gives CDR1 MNHNS, CDR2 SASEGT. The CDR3 DNA reads as TGTGCCAGCAGTGACCCCGGGACTCCGCTCTACGAGCAGTACTTC. Translating gives CASSDPGTPLYEQYF.

This chain links TRBV7-7 with TRBJ2-7; a possible D gene is TRBD1 (5 bases). This CDR3 spans 13 amino acids. V dropped 5 bases and J dropped 0 bases, with 8 bases sitting between them. Germline V gives CDR1 SSHAT, CDR2 FNYEAQ (reference sequence). CDR3 loop: CASSKDTSYEQYF. Here the CDR3 DNA reads TGTGCCAGCAGCAAGGACACCTCCTACGAGCAGTACTTC.

The J gene is TRBJ2-1, the V gene TRBV19, with 8 nucleotides matching TRBD2. The V and J ends lost 5 bases and 10 bases, in that order; junction bases with no gene match: 10. Germline CDR1 is LNHDA and CDR2 is SQIVND (reference sequence). The CDR3 covers 14 residues. CDR3 sequence reads: CASSEAGVLAEQFF. Written as DNA, the CDR3 is TGTGCCAGTAGTGAAGCGGGAGTCTTAGCCGAGCAGTTCTTC.

This clone occurred a few times. Here the CDR3 reads CASSQTGGNEKLFF. The CDR3 DNA sequence: TGCGCCAGCAGCCAGACAGGTGGAAATGAAAAACTGTTTTTT. The chain uses TRBV4-1 and TRBJ1-4; D may be TRBD1 (6 bases). This CDR3 has 14 residues. Germline CDR1 MGHRA, CDR2 YSYEKL. V was trimmed by 3 bases and J by 5 bases, leaving 10 bases between them.

J is TRBJ1-1 and V is TRBV9; 12 nucleotides agree with TRBD1. From germline, CDR1 is SGDLS and CDR2 YYNGEE. V was clipped by 4 bases and J by 1 base; unmatched bases: 2. The CDR3 loop spans 15 amino acids. The CDR3, as DNA: TGTGCCAGCAGCCTGGGACAGGGGGCGAACACTGAAGCTTTCTTT. Amino acids: CASSLGQGANTEAFF. The full variable domain, its missing parts supplied by reference TRBV9 and TRBJ1-1, is DSGVTQTPKHLITATGQRVTLRCSPRSGDLSVYWYQQSLDQGLQFLIQYYNGEERAKGNILERFSAQQFPDLHSELNLSSLELGDSALYFCASSLGQGANTEAFFGQGTRLTVV.

The chain has TRBV28 and TRBJ1-1; D not certain. This CDR3 is 12 amino acids long. Trimming took off 3 bases at V and 10 bases at J, with 12 bases between the two ends. Germline V lookup: CDR1 MDHEN, CDR2 SYDVKM. The CDR3 sequence: CASSLGRDGAFF. As DNA, the CDR3 is TGTGCCAGCAGTTTGGGGAGGGATGGAGCTTTCTTT.

This rearrangement joins TRBV11-3 to TRBJ2-1; TRBD2 matches 9 bases. Germline values: CDR1 SGHNT, CDR2 YENEEA. The length of the CDR3 is 17 residues. V lost 1 base, J lost 5 bases, and 9 bases stayed unmatched. CDR3 bases: TGTGCCAGCAGCTTAGGCTGGCGGGAGGGCCGGGACAATGAGCAGTTCTTC. Translated: CASSLGWREGRDNEQFF.